This is a list of T cell receptor beta chains from one sample in a study of CD8 T cells in ankylosing spondylitis. TCRdb re-derived calls from the 5' RACE reads in MiXCR, one entry per CDR3 protein. This table holds 450,000 to 550,000 distinct CDR3 sequences, about 5.4% found once. What was sequenced was blood, either unsorted or a sorted T cell fraction (not recorded which). The receptors here all came from a male donor with ankylosing spondylitis. CDR3s include the opening cysteine and the closing phenylalanine or tryptophan. The order of the fields is J gene, D gene, clone size, V gene, CDR3 DNA, CDR3 protein. D genes are given only for firm matches. Clone size appears in some rows only: once, few, many, or a class for an expanded clone.

>TRBJ1-2|.|many|TRBV5-6
TGTGCCAGCAGCTTGGAGACAGGCCCCAAGGGTGACTATGGCTACACCTTC
CASSLETGPKGDYGYTF
>TRBJ2-1|.|few|TRBV20-1
TGCAGTGCAGTACTACCCTCCGGGGGGCAGTTCTTC
CSAVLPSGGQFF
>TRBJ2-5|.|.|TRBV6-1
TGTGCCAGCAGCCGTGACTTGTGCCAAGAGACCCAGTACTTC
CASSRDLCQETQYF
>TRBJ1-2|.|many|TRBV4-3
TGCGCCAGCAGCCAAGGGGCATTGAACTATGGCTACACCTTC
CASSQGALNYGYTF
>TRBJ1-2|TRBD1|many|TRBV12-3/TRBV12-4
TGTGCCAGCAGTTTACCGGGACAGGGTGAAAGCTACACCTTC
CASSLPGQGESYTF
>TRBJ1-6|.|many|TRBV21-1
TGTGCCAGCAGCAAAGTTCAGGGGAGGCCCTATAATTCACCCCTCCACTTT
CASSKVQGRPYNSPLHF
>TRBJ2-2|.|few|TRBV10-3
TGTGCCATCAGAACAGGGCAGACGAACACCGGGGAGCTGTTTTTT
CAIRTGQTNTGELFF
>TRBJ2-2|TRBD1|many|TRBV12-3/TRBV12-4
TGTGCCAGCAGAATAAACAGGGGTGACACCGGGGAGCTGTTTTTT
CASRINRGDTGELFF
>TRBJ1-1|.|many|TRBV7-2
TGTGCCAGCAGCTTAGGACAGGAGAACACTGAAGCTTTCTTT
CASSLGQENTEAFF
>TRBJ2-1|TRBD1|many|TRBV6-1
TGTGCCAGCAGGGGGAACAGGGGCTCCTACAATGAGCAGTTCTTC
CASRGNRGSYNEQFF
>TRBJ1-1|.|many|TRBV12-3/TRBV12-4
TGTGCCAGCAGTTTCCCTCTGAACACTGAAGCTTTCTTT
CASSFPLNTEAFF
>TRBJ2-3|TRBD2|many|TRBV7-2
TGTGCCAGCAGCCCACGAGCGGGAGGAATTACGCAGTATTTT
CASSPRAGGITQYF
>TRBJ1-1|.|many|TRBV27
TGTGCCAGCAGTTTATCCCGGGATTGGCACACTGAAGCTTTCTTT
CASSLSRDWHTEAFF
>TRBJ2-1|.|many|TRBV4-3
TGCGCCAGCAGCCAAGAGGCTACTACCAATGAGCAGTTCTTC
CASSQEATTNEQFF
>TRBJ1-2|.|many|TRBV12-3/TRBV12-4
TGTGCCAGCAGTTTGGTCCGGGACTTTGGCTACACCTTC
CASSLVRDFGYTF
>TRBJ2-1|.|many|TRBV11-2
TGTGCCAGCAGCTTAGTTCCGAGCGGGCCCATGATGAGCTCCTACAATGAGCAGTTCTTC
CASSLVPSGPMMSSYNEQFF
>TRBJ1-5|.|many|TRBV24-1
TGTGCCACCAGTGACAAGGGACATTCGACCCCCCAGCATTTT
CATSDKGHSTPQHF
>TRBJ2-7|.|few|TRBV24-1
TGTGCCACCGGACAGTCCTCCTACGAGCAGTACTTC
CATGQSSYEQYF
>TRBJ2-2|.|.|TRBV6-5
TGTGCCAGCAGTTACGGGGGGTCTAGCACCGGGGAGCTGTTTTTT
CASSYGGSSTGELFF
>TRBJ2-5|.|many|TRBV9
TGTGCCAGCAGCAAGGGGCTTCAAGAAGAGACCCAGTACTTC
CASSKGLQEETQYF
>TRBJ2-3|.|many|TRBV20-1
TGCAGTGCTTTAAGCGGCACAGATACGCAGTATTTT
CSALSGTDTQYF
>TRBJ2-7|TRBD1|.|TRBV28
TGTGCCAGCAGCCTTATGGGGGACAGGGAAGCCGAAACCTACGAGCAGTACTTC
CASSLMGDREAETYEQYF
>TRBJ1-4|.|.|TRBV7-9
TGTGCCAGCAGCTCCCGGGCCCTTAATGAAAAACTGTTTTTT
CASSSRALNEKLFF
>TRBJ2-3|.|many|TRBV20-1
TGCAGTGCTAGTTTAAGACGTGGGGCGCCAGATACGCAGTATTTT
CSASLRRGAPDTQYF
>TRBJ2-7|TRBD1|few|TRBV14
TGTGCCAGCAGCCAAAGGACAGGGGTGGACGAGCAGTACTTC
CASSQRTGVDEQYF
>TRBJ2-7|.|many|TRBV12-3/TRBV12-4
TGTGCCAGCTCCTCTCCCAGGACTACCTACTACGAGCAGTACTTC
CASSSPRTTYYEQYF
>TRBJ1-5|TRBD1|few|TRBV6-6
TGTGCCAGCAGTTTCGGGACAGGAAAGCCCCAGCATTTT
CASSFGTGKPQHF
>TRBJ2-1|.|many|TRBV11-3
TGTGCCAGCAGCTTATCGGTGAACAATGAGCAGTTCTTC
CASSLSVNNEQFF
>TRBJ2-2|.|many|TRBV18
TGTGCCAGCTCACCGCCGATAAACACCGGGGAGCTGTTTTTT
CASSPPINTGELFF
>TRBJ1-4|TRBD1|many|TRBV5-1
TGCGCCAGCAGCCTCCGAGGGACAGGGGTCGAAAAACTGTTTTTT
CASSLRGTGVEKLFF
>TRBJ2-4|TRBD2|many|TRBV7-9
TGTGCCAGCAGCTTAGGACTAGCGACCAAAAACATTCAGTACTTC
CASSLGLATKNIQYF
>TRBJ2-3|TRBD1|many|TRBV12-3/TRBV12-4
TGTGCCAGCAGTTTAGGGACAGGGGGAGATACGCAGTATTTT
CASSLGTGGDTQYF
>TRBJ2-2|TRBD1|.|TRBV29-1
TGCAGCGTTATAGGACAGGGTGGGACAACCGGGGAGCTGTTTTTT
CSVIGQGGTTGELFF
>TRBJ1-1|.|many|TRBV7-3
TGTGCCAGCAGCCCCCACGCCGGACATATGAACACTGAAGCTTTCTTT
CASSPHAGHMNTEAFF
>TRBJ2-2|.|.|TRBV28
TGTGCCAGCAGAGAGAAGGGGCGCAACGGGGAGCTGTTTTTT
CASREKGRNGELFF
>TRBJ2-2|TRBD1|many|TRBV9
TGTGCCAGCAGCGTGGGGACAGGGGTCGACACCGGGGAGCTGTTTTTT
CASSVGTGVDTGELFF
>TRBJ2-2|.|few|TRBV4-2
TGTGCCAGCAGCCAAGATCTGGGGGATGCGAACACCGGGGAGCTGTTTTTT
CASSQDLGDANTGELFF
>TRBJ1-1|.|many|TRBV9
TGTGCCAGCAGCCAGAACCCGTTGGACACTGAAGCTTTCTTT
CASSQNPLDTEAFF
>TRBJ2-3|TRBD2|many|TRBV6-1
TGTGCCAGCAGCCTCACGGGACTAGCGGTCCTTTTGAGAGATACGCAGTATTTT
CASSLTGLAVLLRDTQYF